This T cell receptor beta chain was sequenced for a study of T cells in tuberculosis. Only in-frame clones appear in the TCRdb table, and some are missing; sequencing was by immunoSEQ multiplex PCR. The top ten clones hold over 2% of a sample with roughly 34,000 clones, nearly 97% of them seen once. Germline CDR1 SGHAT, CDR2 FQNNGV. The CDR3 runs to 15 residues. The germline V and J ends were trimmed by 4 bases and 7 bases, with 19 bases remaining between them. This TCR derives from a donor aged 5 to 30 with latent tuberculosis or without tuberculosis infection. The specimen sequenced was PBMCs. The V call is TRBV11-2, the J call TRBJ2-5, with D possibly being TRBD2 (6 bases). The CDR3 here is CASSSGTGDRGTQYF. The CDR3 DNA sequence: TGTGCCAGCAGCTCTGGCACGGGGGATAGGGGGACCCAGTACTTC.